Presented here are 2 T cell receptor beta chains from one specimen sequenced in a study of neoadjuvant anti-PD-1 for oral cavity cancer. Here immunoSEQ multiplex PCR was the method, and the copy in TCRdb shows in-frame clones only, minus some. The sample yields around 14,000 clones, less than 80% seen once. The time point was: after neoadjuvant nivolumab, at surgical resection. The specimen was PBMCs, collected after nivolumab (anti-PD-1) treatment. The receptors were gathered from a person aged 35-79 years with oral cavity squamous cell carcinoma.

The V gene is TRBV7-8, the J gene TRBJ2-3; D may be TRBD1 (5 bases). The CDR3 is made up of 16 amino acids. The V and J ends lost 5 bases and 3 bases respectively, with 18 bases between them. The V gene's germline CDR1 is SGHVS and CDR2 FQNEAQ. CDR3 in DNA: TGTGCCAGCAGCCCAACCTCGACAGTCCAGACAGATACGCAGTATTTT. This sequence encodes CASSPTSTVQTDTQYF.

This clone has more than one count but fewer than ten. The rearrangement joins TRBV11-2 to TRBJ1-1; weak D call: TRBD1 (5 bases). In germline, CDR1 is SGHAT, CDR2 FQNNGV. The V and J ends lost 5 bases and 7 bases respectively, with 11 bases between them. The CDR3 loop spans 12 amino acids. The CDR3 coding sequence is TGTGCCAGCAGCCGCTTCGACAGTGAAGCTTTCTTT. Translating gives CASSRFDSEAFF.